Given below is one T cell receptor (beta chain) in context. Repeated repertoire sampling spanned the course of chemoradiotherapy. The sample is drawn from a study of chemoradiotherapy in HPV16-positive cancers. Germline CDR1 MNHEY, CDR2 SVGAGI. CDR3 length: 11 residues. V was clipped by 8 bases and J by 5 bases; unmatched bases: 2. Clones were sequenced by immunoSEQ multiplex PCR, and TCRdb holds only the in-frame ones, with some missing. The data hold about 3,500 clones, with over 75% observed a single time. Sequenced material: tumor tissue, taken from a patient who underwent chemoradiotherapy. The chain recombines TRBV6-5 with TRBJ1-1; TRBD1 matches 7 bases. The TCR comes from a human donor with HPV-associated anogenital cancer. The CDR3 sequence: CASQGGTEAFF. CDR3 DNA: TGTGCCAGCCAGGGGGGAACTGAAGCTTTCTTT.